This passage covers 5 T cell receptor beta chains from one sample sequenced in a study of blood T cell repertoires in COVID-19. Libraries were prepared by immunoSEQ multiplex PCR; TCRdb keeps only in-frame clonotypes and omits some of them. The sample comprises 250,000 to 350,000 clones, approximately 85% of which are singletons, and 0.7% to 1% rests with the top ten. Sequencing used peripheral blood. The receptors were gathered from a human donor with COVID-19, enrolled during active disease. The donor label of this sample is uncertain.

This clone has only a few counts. The CDR3 spells CASSQEGYRGYGTNEKLFF. CDR3 in DNA: TGTGCCAGCAGCCAAGAAGGTTACAGGGGATATGGAACTAATGAAAAACTGTTTTTT. The rearrangement uses TRBV4-2 and TRBJ1-4; 7 positions agree with TRBD1. The CDR3 spans 19 residues. Trimming took 0 bases from V and 1 from J; bases not matched to a gene: 11. Germline V gives CDR1 LGHNA, CDR2 YNFKEQ.

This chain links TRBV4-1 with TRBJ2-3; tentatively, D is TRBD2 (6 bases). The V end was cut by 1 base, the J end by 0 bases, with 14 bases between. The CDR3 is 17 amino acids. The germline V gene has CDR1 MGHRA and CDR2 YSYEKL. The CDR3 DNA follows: TGCGCCAGCAGCCAAGGAATCCCTCGGGGGAGCACAGATACGCAGTATTTT. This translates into CASSQGIPRGSTDTQYF.

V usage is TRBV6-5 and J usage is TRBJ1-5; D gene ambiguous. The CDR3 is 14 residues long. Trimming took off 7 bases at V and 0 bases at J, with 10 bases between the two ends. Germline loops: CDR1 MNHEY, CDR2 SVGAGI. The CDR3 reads CASIPAGSNQPQHF. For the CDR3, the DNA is TGTGCCAGCATCCCGGCAGGTAGCAATCAGCCCCAGCATTTT.

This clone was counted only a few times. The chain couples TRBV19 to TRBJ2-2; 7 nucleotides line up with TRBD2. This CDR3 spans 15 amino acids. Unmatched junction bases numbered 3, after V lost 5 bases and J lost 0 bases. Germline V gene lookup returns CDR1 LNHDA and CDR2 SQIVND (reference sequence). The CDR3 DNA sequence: TGTGCCAGTAGTGCGGGAGCCACGAACACCGGGGAGCTGTTTTTT. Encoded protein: CASSAGATNTGELFF.

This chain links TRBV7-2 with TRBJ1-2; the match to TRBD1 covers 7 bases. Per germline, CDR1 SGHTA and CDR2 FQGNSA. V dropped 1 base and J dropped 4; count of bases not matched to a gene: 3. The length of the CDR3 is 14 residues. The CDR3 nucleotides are TGTGCCAGCAGCTTAGAGGGACAGACCTATGGCTACACCTTC. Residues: CASSLEGQTYGYTF.